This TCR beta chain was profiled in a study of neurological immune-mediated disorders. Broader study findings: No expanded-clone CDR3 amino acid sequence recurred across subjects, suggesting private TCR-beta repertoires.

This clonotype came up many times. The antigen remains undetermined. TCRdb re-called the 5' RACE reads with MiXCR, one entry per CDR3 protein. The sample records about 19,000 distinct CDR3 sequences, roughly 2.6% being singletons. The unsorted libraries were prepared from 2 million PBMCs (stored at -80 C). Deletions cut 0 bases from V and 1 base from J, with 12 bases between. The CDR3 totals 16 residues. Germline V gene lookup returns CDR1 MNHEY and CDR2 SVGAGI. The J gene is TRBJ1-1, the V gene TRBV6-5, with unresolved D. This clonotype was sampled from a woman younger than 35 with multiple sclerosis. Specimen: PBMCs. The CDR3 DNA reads TGTGCCAGCAGTTACTCGAGGCGGTTGGGGAACACTGAAGCTTTCTTT. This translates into CASSYSRRLGNTEAFF.